These 13 T cell receptor beta chains came from one sample sequenced in a study of T-cell reconstitution after alpha-beta-depleted transplantation in children. Preparing the TCRbeta library involved the use of unique molecular identifiers. TCRdb ran MiXCR on the PCR reads and lists one entry per CDR3 protein. The profile shows about 640,000 distinct CDR3 sequences, roughly 17% of them singletons. The starting material was PBMCs from the stem cell graft donor, obtained from the stem cell graft. Every receptor here comes from a human donor who donated a stem cell graft to a child with acute myeloid leukemia.

This clonotype was seen repeatedly, ten times or more. The chain links TRBV7-2 to TRBJ2-1; 9 nucleotides match TRBD2. V trimming: 2 bases; J trimming: 9 bases; junction bases outside the gene matches: 8. CDR3 length: 15 residues. CDR1 is SGHTA, CDR2 FQGNSA, per germline. CDR3: CASSLRGGAAIEQFF. CDR3 sequence (DNA): TGTGCCAGCAGCTTACGCGGGGGGGCAGCGATTGAGCAGTTCTTC.

This clonotype came up many times. This sequence joins TRBV7-9 and TRBJ2-5; D is undetermined. Trimming removed 5 bases from V and 2 bases from J, with 6 bases in between. Germline CDR1 is SEHNR and CDR2 is FQNEAQ (reference sequence). This CDR3 has 12 residues. The CDR3, as DNA: TGTGCCAGCAGCCGTTCACAAGAGACCCAGTACTTC. It specifies CASSRSQETQYF.

This sequence joins TRBV4-1 and TRBJ2-2; D ambiguous. Trimming removed 1 base at V and 5 bases at J, with 11 bases between. Per the germline V gene, CDR1 is MGHRA and CDR2 is YSYEKL. The CDR3 extends over 15 amino acids. Here the CDR3 reads CASSQGRGVTGELFF. In DNA, the CDR3 is TGCGCCAGCAGCCAAGGTCGTGGGGTTACCGGGGAGCTGTTTTTT.

The genes are TRBV27 and TRBJ1-2; 9 positions agree with TRBD1. The trim removed 6 bases at V and 4 bases at J, leaving 6 bases unmatched. The CDR3 runs 14 residues. Germline values: CDR1 MNHEY, CDR2 SMNVEV (reference sequence). The CDR3 nucleotides are TGTGCCAGCAGCTACAGGGGGCAAGGCTATGGCTACACCTTC. As protein: CASSYRGQGYGYTF.

This clonotype was recorded at least ten times. The rearrangement uses TRBV13 and TRBJ2-7, with D tentatively TRBD2 (6 bases). The CDR3 extends over 14 amino acids. CDR1 and CDR2 (germline): PRHDT, FYEKMQ (reference sequence). The V end was cut by 5 bases, the J end by 5 bases, with 16 bases between. In DNA, the CDR3 is TGTGCCAGCAGCCACAGACTAGGTCTGGACGAGCAGTACTTC. This gives the protein CASSHRLGLDEQYF.

In its sample, this clonotype was seen many times. The gene calls are TRBV20-1 and TRBJ1-4; D is unclear. Deletions cut 0 bases from V and 6 bases from J, with 5 bases between. Germline CDR1 DFQATT, CDR2 SNEGSKA (reference sequence). The CDR3 length is 12 residues. This CDR3 is CSARDNDEKLFF. CDR3 in DNA: TGCAGTGCTAGAGATAATGATGAAAAACTGTTTTTT.

As concerns this clonotype: A much bigger clone sits one base away, suggesting this may be a read error. The chain joins TRBV7-3 to TRBJ1-2, with 7 bases fitting TRBD1. The CDR3 contains 18 residues. V was clipped by 5 bases and J by 1 base; unmatched bases: 16. CDR1 is SGHTA and CDR2 is FQGTGA in the germline V gene. The CDR3 protein is CASSIGRDSLPINYGYTF. The CDR3 bases are TGTGCCAGCAGCATAGGCCGGGACAGCCTCCCTATTAACTATGGCTACACCTTC. The whole variable domain, filled in from reference TRBV7-3 and TRBJ1-2, reads GAGVSQTPSNKVTEKGKYVELRCDPISGHTALYWYRQSLGQGPEFLIYFQGTGAADDSGLPNDRFFAVRPEGSVSTLKIQRTERGDSAVYLCASSIGRDSLPINYGYTFGSGTRLTVV.

This clonotype was counted at least ten times. The chain recombines TRBV7-2 with TRBJ2-2, with a weak D call TRBD1 (7 bases). There are 17 residues in the CDR3. In germline, CDR1 is SGHTA, CDR2 FQGNSA. Trimming took 1 base from V and 4 from J, leaving 16 bases between them. The chain's CDR3 is CASSLGRGQSLTGELFF. As DNA, the CDR3 is TGTGCCAGCAGCTTAGGGAGGGGGCAATCCCTCACCGGGGAGCTGTTTTTT.

The rearrangement joins TRBV7-9 to TRBJ1-1; D is uncertain. Trimming took 2 bases from V and 4 from J, leaving 8 bases between them. The CDR3 covers 13 residues. Germline loops: CDR1 SEHNR, CDR2 FQNEAQ (reference sequence). The CDR3: CASSLSLSTEAFF. The CDR3 coding sequence is TGTGCCAGCAGCTTATCCCTCAGCACTGAAGCTTTCTTT. Combining the CDR3 with reference TRBV7-9 and TRBJ1-1 gives the whole variable domain DTGVSQNPRHKITKRGQNVTFRCDPISEHNRLYWYRQTLGQGPEFLTYFQNEAQLEKSRLLSDRFSAERPKGSFSTLEIQRTEQGDSAMYLCASSLSLSTEAFFGQGTRLTVV.

This clonotype was seen many times. CDR3 protein: CSARPEDGEKWAYQPQHF. The CDR3 DNA sequence: TGCAGTGCTAGGCCCGAGGACGGGGAAAAGTGGGCCTATCAGCCCCAGCATTTT. The chain combines TRBV20-1 with TRBJ1-5; D is ambiguous. The V end lost 3 bases, the J end lost 5 bases, and 26 bases lay between the germline ends. Germline loops: CDR1 DFQATT, CDR2 SNEGSKA (reference sequence). The length of the CDR3 is 18 residues.

In its sample, this clonotype was seen many times. The chain recombines TRBV20-1 with TRBJ2-7; D not resolved. Germline V gene sequence: CDR1 DFQATT, CDR2 SNEGSKA (reference sequence). The ends were cut back, 1 base at V and 5 bases at J, with 12 bases in the middle. The CDR3 extends over 13 amino acids. CDR3 in amino acids: CSARAGDWNEQYF. The CDR3 DNA reads as TGCAGTGCTAGAGCAGGTGATTGGAACGAGCAGTACTTC.

The sample holds many counts of this clonotype. V usage is TRBV12-3 or TRBV12-4 and J usage is TRBJ2-7; D not resolved. Trimming pared 3 bases from V and 6 bases from J, leaving 12 bases between. This CDR3 has 13 residues. CDR3 amino acids: CASSFNPRFEQYF. CDR3 DNA: TGTGCCAGCAGTTTCAATCCCCGCTTCGAGCAGTACTTC.

This clonotype was detected ten times or more. This chain links TRBV29-1 with TRBJ1-1, with D unclear. This CDR3 has 12 amino acids. The germline V gene has CDR1 SQVTM and CDR2 ANQGSEA. V was cut by 4 bases and J by 5 bases, with 11 bases left in between. The CDR3 here is CSVVPLGTEAFF. In DNA, the CDR3 is TGCAGCGTTGTCCCCTTGGGGACTGAAGCTTTCTTT. Filled out from reference TRBV29-1 and TRBJ1-1, the complete variable domain reads SAVISQKPSRDICQRGTSLTIQCQVDSQVTMMFWYRQQPGQSLTLIATANQGSEATYESGFVIDKFPISRPNLTFSTLTVSNMSPEDSSIYLCSVVPLGTEAFFGQGTRLTVV.